The 13 T cell receptor beta chains below come from one sample, sequenced in a study of blood T cell repertoires in COVID-19. The method was immunoSEQ multiplex PCR; TCRdb's version includes in-frame clones alone and lacks a portion of them. The sample has 25,000 to 35,000 clones, around 90% seen once. Sequencing was performed on peripheral blood. The receptor source for this set is a man aged 65 to 79 with active or convalescent COVID-19.

This chain uses TRBV5-1 with TRBJ2-1; 12 bases fit TRBD2. The ends lost 5 bases at V and 4 bases at J; junction bases unmatched: 4. The CDR3 sequence is 15 residues long. Germline CDR1 reads SGHRS; CDR2 reads YFSETQ. CDR3 DNA sequence: TGCGCCAGCAGACCGCTAGCGGGGGGGTACAATGAGCAGTTCTTC. It encodes CASRPLAGGYNEQFF.

The rearrangement joins TRBV14 to TRBJ2-7, with 8 positions matching TRBD1. Per the germline V gene, CDR1 is SGHDN and CDR2 is FVKESK. The CDR3 runs 14 residues. V dropped 4 bases and J dropped 11; count of bases not matched to a gene: 13. The CDR3 sequence: CASSRVGRQGNKYF. The DNA for the CDR3 is TGTGCCAGCAGCCGGGTAGGGCGACAGGGGAACAAGTACTTC.

The chain is built from TRBV30 and TRBJ2-3; 7 positions match TRBD1. The junction had 15 bases not matched to a gene; V was cut back by 8 bases and J by 4 bases. CDR1 and CDR2 from the germline V gene are GTSNPN and SVGIG (reference sequence). The CDR3 is 15 residues long. DNA for the CDR3: TGTGCCGGAAATTTTCGGGACAGTCATCCAGATACGCAGTATTTT. Its protein is CAGNFRDSHPDTQYF.

The chain recombines TRBV24-1 with TRBJ2-7; possibly TRBD2 for D (5 bases). Looked up from germline, CDR1 is KGHDR and CDR2 is SFDVKD. The CDR3 spans 14 residues. With 1 base removed from V and 4 bases from J, the gap between germline ends came to 10 bases. The CDR3 bases are TGTGCCACCAGTGATTTACCGGGGAAGTACGAGCAGTACGTC. As protein: CATSDLPGKYEQYV.

CDR3 sequence: CASSLQGSNQPQHF. The CDR3 DNA sequence: TGTGCCAGCAGCCTTCAGGGAAGCAATCAGCCCCAGCATTTT. V is TRBV6-5 and J is TRBJ1-5; possibly TRBD1 for D (5 bases). The germline gives CDR1 MNHEY, CDR2 SVGAGI. Trimming stripped 6 bases from V and 1 base from J, with 10 bases between. The CDR3 has 14 amino acids.

The chain is built from TRBV18 and TRBJ2-2; perhaps TRBD1 as D (7 bases). Germline V CDR1 and CDR2: KGHSH, LQKENI. The CDR3 totals 17 residues. Trimming took off 2 bases at V and 5 bases at J, with 18 bases between the two ends. This chain's CDR3 is CASSPFRRGQETGELFF. The CDR3 coding sequence is TGTGCCAGCTCACCATTTAGGAGGGGGCAGGAGACCGGGGAGCTGTTTTTT.

The V and J genes are TRBV7-2 and TRBJ2-5; 7 bases are shared with TRBD1. Germline V CDR1 and CDR2: SGHTA, FQGNSA. The CDR3 is 15 residues long. J was trimmed by 4 bases and V by 0 bases; bases with no gene match: 5. CDR3 sequence: CASSLAGQATETQYF. Here the CDR3 DNA reads TGTGCCAGCAGCTTAGCTGGACAGGCCACAGAGACCCAGTACTTC.

J is TRBJ1-1 and V is TRBV27; D might be TRBD1 (5 bases). The CDR3 is made up of 15 amino acids. V was trimmed by 2 bases and J by 2 bases, leaving 12 bases between them. Germline assignment: CDR1 MNHEY and CDR2 SMNVEV (reference sequence). The CDR3 region is CASSLRMGGNTEAFF. The CDR3 bases are TGTGCCAGCAGTTTACGGATGGGGGGTAACACTGAAGCTTTCTTT.

This clone occurred once. The chain uses TRBV7-8 and TRBJ2-7; weak D call: TRBD1 (6 bases). Looked up from germline, CDR1 is SGHVS and CDR2 is FQNEAQ. The CDR3 extends over 16 amino acids. V was cut by 0 bases and J by 2 bases, with 14 bases left in between. The CDR3 DNA sequence: TGTGCCAGCAGCTTAGCGGGGACACGGAGGCCCTACGAGCAGTACTTC. Residues: CASSLAGTRRPYEQYF.

This chain connects TRBV10-3 to TRBJ1-2; D not certain. V dropped 0 bases and J dropped 2 bases, with 10 bases sitting between them. Germline CDR1 and CDR2: ENHRY and SYGVKD. The CDR3 contains 15 residues. The CDR3 here is CAISESRAGNYGYTF. CDR3 nucleotides: TGTGCCATCAGTGAGTCGAGGGCAGGAAACTATGGCTACACCTTC.

This chain links TRBV30 with TRBJ2-7, with D perhaps TRBD2 (5 bases). The CDR3 runs 14 residues. With 4 bases removed from V and 0 bases from J, the gap between germline ends came to 13 bases. Germline V gene data show CDR1 as GTSNPN and CDR2 as SVGIG (reference sequence). Here the CDR3 DNA reads TGTGCCTGGAAGGGAGAGGGCAGCTCCTACGAGCAGTACTTC. It codes for CAWKGEGSSYEQYF.

V and J are TRBV5-1 and TRBJ1-1, with 8 bases fitting TRBD1. V lost 2 bases, J lost 4 bases, and 7 bases stayed unmatched. Germline CDR1 is SGHRS and CDR2 is YFSETQ. The CDR3 is 15 amino acids. CDR3 region: CASSFVQGGSTEAFF. The CDR3, as DNA: TGCGCCAGCAGCTTTGTACAGGGGGGATCCACTGAAGCTTTCTTT. Combining the CDR3 with reference TRBV5-1 and TRBJ1-1 gives the whole variable domain KAGVTQTPRYLIKTRGQQVTLSCSPISGHRSVSWYQQTPGQGLQFLFEYFSETQRNKGNFPGRFSGRQFSNSRSEMNVSTLELGDSALYLCASSFVQGGSTEAFFGQGTRLTVV.

V and J are TRBV2 and TRBJ1-6; a weak D match, TRBD1 (6 bases). The V end was cut by 3 bases, the J end by 10 bases, with 16 bases between. Germline V gene lookup returns CDR1 SNHLY and CDR2 FYNNEI. CDR3 length: 15 residues. The CDR3 DNA reads TGTGCCAGCAGTGACGGGCAGGGGTTTGGCTCACCCCTCCACTTT. This encodes CASSDGQGFGSPLHF.